The 18 T cell receptor beta chains below all came from one sample that was sequenced in a study of T cells expressing NK-cell markers. No DNA is given; TCRdb re-called the 5' RACE reads and lists each CDR3 protein once. Its listing shows about 260,000 distinct CDR3 sequences. The sequenced sample was blood T cells: a sorted CD56 or NKG2C T cell subset, CD4+ or CD8+ T cells, or bulk PBMC T cells (not recorded which). Every receptor here comes from a man between 18 and 35 years old in good health.

The chain employs TRBV18 and TRBJ1-2; the D call from TCRdb, TRBD1, cannot be confirmed without DNA. The V gene's germline CDR1 is KGHSH and CDR2 LQKENI. CDR3 length equals 15 residues. CDR3 region: CASSPLGQGIYGYTF. Full variable domain (remainder filled in from reference TRBV18 and TRBJ1-2): NAGVMQNPRHLVRRRGQEARLRCSPMKGHSHVYWYRQLPEEGLKFMVYLQKENIIDESGMPKERFSAEFPKEGPSILRIQQVVRGDSAAYFCASSPLGQGIYGYTFGSGTRLTVV.

The chain employs TRBV5-1 and TRBJ2-1; lacking DNA, the TRBD2 call made by TCRdb goes unchecked. This CDR3 contains 14 residues. Germline V gives CDR1 SGHRS, CDR2 YFSETQ. CDR3 in amino acids: CASSVTRLEGEQFF.

The rearrangement links TRBV5-4 to TRBJ1-5. The germline gives CDR1 SGHNT, CDR2 YYREEE (reference sequence). The CDR3 loop spans 18 amino acids. The chain's CDR3 is CASSLAAVGLNSNQPQHF.

The chain is built from TRBV9 and TRBJ2-1; TCRdb's assignment of TRBD2 cannot be checked, as there is no DNA. Germline lookup yields CDR1 SGDLS and CDR2 YYNGEE. The CDR3 totals 16 residues. CDR3 sequence reads: CASSVDVLAGYNEQFF.

This sequence joins TRBV20-1 and TRBJ2-1; the D call of TRBD1 rests on TCRdb alone, since no DNA is present to check it. From germline, CDR1 is DFQATT and CDR2 SNEGSKA (reference sequence). CDR3 length: 16 amino acids. This chain's CDR3 is CSARDLAGTGGDEQFF.

CDR3: CASSSLAGGPSHEQFF. The chain has TRBV12-3 or TRBV12-4 and TRBJ2-1; TCRdb returns TRBD2, unconfirmable since there is no DNA. CDR3 length: 16 residues.

V is TRBV4-2 and J is TRBJ2-3; the TCRdb D gene call, TRBD2, has no DNA to confirm it. The CDR3 covers 18 residues. Germline-derived CDR1 and CDR2 are LGHNA and YNFKEQ. CDR3 amino acids: CASSQGILAGESTDTQYF.

The V gene is TRBV6-5, the J gene TRBJ1-6; TCRdb's D gene call, TRBD1, goes unchecked for lack of DNA. Germline CDR1 is MNHEY and CDR2 is SVGAGI. This CDR3 is 15 amino acids long. CDR3 protein: CASSYTGQNNSPLHF.

The V call is TRBV5-1, the J call TRBJ2-3. The CDR3 is 14 residues long. Germline CDR1 and CDR2: SGHRS and YFSETQ. CDR3 region: CASNKDHRTDTQYF.

The chain links TRBV15 to TRBJ1-5. The germline gives CDR1 LNHNV, CDR2 YYDKDF (reference sequence). The CDR3 length is 15 residues. CDR3 protein: CATSRGGNGNQPQHF.

J is TRBJ2-2 and V is TRBV6-4. CDR3 size: 13 residues. Germline V gene sequence: CDR1 MRHNA, CDR2 SNTAGT. The CDR3 spells CASSDETGGELFF.

V is TRBV7-2 and J is TRBJ2-7; TCRdb's D gene call, TRBD1, goes unchecked for lack of DNA. The CDR3 is 12 residues long. The germline V gene encodes CDR1 SGHTA and CDR2 FQGNSA. CDR3 sequence: CASSHRGRPQYF.

The chain uses TRBV7-2 and TRBJ2-1. The CDR3 runs 13 residues. Germline CDR1 SGHTA, CDR2 FQGNSA. This chain's CDR3 is CASSSYGVNEQFF.

The chain carries TRBV6-1 and TRBJ2-7; the D call from TCRdb, TRBD1, cannot be confirmed without DNA. The CDR3 contains 13 residues. Germline values: CDR1 MNHNS, CDR2 SASEGT. The CDR3 loop reads CASRRDRGYEQYF.

The V and J genes are TRBV7-2 and TRBJ1-1. Germline V gene sequence: CDR1 SGHTA, CDR2 FQGNSA. The CDR3 has 13 residues. This CDR3 is CASSILRPTEAFF.

This chain joins TRBV20-1 and TRBJ2-1; TCRdb selects TRBD1, and the lack of DNA leaves this call unchecked. The length of the CDR3 is 13 residues. CDR1 and CDR2 from the germline V gene are DFQATT and SNEGSKA (reference sequence). CDR3 protein: CSAREGHYNEQFF.

The chain uses TRBV20-1 and TRBJ2-1; the D gene TCRdb calls, TRBD2, cannot be checked with no DNA. The CDR3 covers 14 residues. From germline, CDR1 is DFQATT and CDR2 SNEGSKA (reference sequence). Here the CDR3 reads CSARGLAGRNEQFF.

The chain links TRBV11-2 to TRBJ1-2. This CDR3 is 13 amino acids long. Per the germline V gene, CDR1 is SGHAT and CDR2 is FQNNGV. CDR3 sequence reads: CASSAQGPYGYTF. Together with reference TRBV11-2 and TRBJ1-2, the CDR3 gives the full variable domain: EAGVAQSPRYKIIEKRQSVAFWCNPISGHATLYWYQQILGQGPKLLIQFQNNGVVDDSQLPKDRFSAERLKGVDSTLKIQPAKLEDSAVYLCASSAQGPYGYTFGSGTRLTVV.